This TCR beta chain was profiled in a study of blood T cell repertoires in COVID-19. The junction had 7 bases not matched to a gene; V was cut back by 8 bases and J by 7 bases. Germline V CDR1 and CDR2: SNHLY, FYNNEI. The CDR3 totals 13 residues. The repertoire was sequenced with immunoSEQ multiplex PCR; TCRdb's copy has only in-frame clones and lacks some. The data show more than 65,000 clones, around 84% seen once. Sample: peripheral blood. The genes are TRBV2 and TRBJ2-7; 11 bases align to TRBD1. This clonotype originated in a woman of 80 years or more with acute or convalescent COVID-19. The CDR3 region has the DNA TGTGCCAGCCGAGGACAGGGGGCTGGGGAGCAGTACTTC. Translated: CASRGQGAGEQYF.